These T cell receptor beta chains were read from a single sample in a study of shared clonotypes between healthy human individuals. Method: immunoSEQ multiplex PCR; TCRdb's copy keeps in-frame clones and lacks some. The top ten hold about 1.8% of the sample, which has about 2,100,000 clones, just over 90% seen once. Sequencing was carried out using naive CD8+ T cells from PBMCs. The receptor source for this set is a man younger than 35 in good health. Some clones in this sample may be carry-over from other donors' samples. Each CDR3 is given with its conserved first and last residue. A D gene is named only where the DNA matches it firmly. Clone size is shown for a subset of rows, as once, few, many or a class of expanded clone.

J gene	clone size	D gene	V gene	CDR3 length	CDR3 protein	CDR3 DNA
TRBJ2-2	.	TRBD2	TRBV9	16	CASSVGLAGRTGELFF	TGTGCCAGCAGCGTAGGACTAGCGGGACGCACCGGGGAGCTGTTTTTT
TRBJ2-7	.	.	TRBV27	14	CARNPTDISYEQYF	TGTGCCAGGAACCCCACGGACATTTCCTACGAGCAGTACTTC
TRBJ2-7	.	.	TRBV28	13	CASSLLANYEQYF	TGTGCCAGCAGTTTACTAGCGAATTACGAGCAGTACTTC
TRBJ2-7	.	TRBD1	TRBV27	17	CASSLTPGQGFLYEQYF	TGTGCCAGCAGTCTGACCCCGGGACAGGGGTTTCTCTACGAGCAGTACTTC
TRBJ2-7	.	.	TRBV7-6	14	CASSLRDGNYEQYF	TGTGCCAGCAGCCTCCGGGACGGCAACTACGAGCAGTACTTC
TRBJ2-7	.	.	TRBV7-9	13	CASSLVGRDEQYF	TGTGCCAGCAGCTTAGTCGGCAGGGACGAGCAGTACTTC
TRBJ2-5	once	.	TRBV4-1	14	CASSQVWVQETQYF	TGCGCCAGCAGCCAAGTGTGGGTACAAGAGACCCAGTACTTC
TRBJ2-1	.	.	TRBV9	17	CASSENVQRIGYNEQFF	TGTGCCAGCAGCGAAAACGTCCAGCGGATTGGCTACAATGAGCAGTTCTTC
TRBJ1-2	.	TRBD1	TRBV30	13	CACMQGARYGYTF	TGTGCCTGTATGCAGGGGGCTCGTTATGGCTACACCTTC
TRBJ1-1	.	.	TRBV28	14	CASSSRLVDTEAFF	TGTGCCAGCAGTTCTAGGTTGGTGGACACTGAAGCTTTCTTT
TRBJ2-1	.	.	TRBV27	14	CASSFIGAVDEQFF	TGTGCCAGCAGTTTTATTGGAGCGGTTGATGAGCAGTTCTTC
TRBJ2-7	.	.	TRBV5-1	13	CASSPNLASEQYF	TGCGCCAGCAGCCCCAACCTAGCGAGTGAGCAGTACTTC
TRBJ1-2	.	.	TRBV9	19	CASSLRGVSTETRNYGYTF	TGTGCCAGCAGCCTCAGAGGTGTTAGTACCGAAACCAGGAACTATGGCTACACCTTC
TRBJ2-7	once	TRBD1	TRBV7-2	14	CASSPTGGSYEQYF	TGTGCCAGCAGCCCCACAGGGGGGTCCTACGAGCAGTACTTC
TRBJ2-2	.	.	TRBV27	16	CASSILHAYNTGELFF	TGTGCCAGCAGTATACTGCACGCTTACAACACCGGGGAGCTGTTTTTT
TRBJ1-5	.	.	TRBV7-9	16	CASSTPEYHSNQPQHF	TGTGCCAGCAGCACACCTGAATATCATAGCAATCAGCCCCAGCATTTT
TRBJ2-7	.	.	TRBV5-1	11	CASSSGPEQYF	TGCGCCAGCAGCTCGGGTCCCGAGCAGTACTTC
TRBJ2-3	.	.	TRBV9	13	CASSEGYADTQYF	TGTGCCAGCAGCGAGGGGTACGCAGATACGCAGTATTTT
TRBJ2-7	.	TRBD2	TRBV4-2	13	CASSEGLGFEQYF	TGTGCCAGCAGCGAAGGACTAGGATTCGAGCAGTACTTC
TRBJ2-2	.	TRBD1	TRBV7-9	17	CASSPPGDRVDTGELFF	TGTGCCAGCAGCCCCCCGGGGGACAGGGTGGACACCGGGGAGCTGTTTTTT
TRBJ2-3	.	.	TRBV7-9	17	CASTRQARDRYTDTQYF	TGTGCCAGCACTCGACAGGCCAGGGATCGTTACACAGATACGCAGTATTTT
TRBJ2-3	.	.	TRBV6-6	16	CASSRPPRGFTDTQYF	TGTGCCAGCAGCCGACCCCCCCGGGGGTTCACAGATACGCAGTATTTT
TRBJ2-1	.	TRBD2	TRBV29-1	13	CSVPTGGINEQFF	TGCAGCGTCCCCACGGGGGGGATCAATGAGCAGTTCTTC